What follows are 14 T cell receptor beta chains derived from one specimen sequenced in a study of neurological immune-mediated disorders. Each CDR3 protein gets one entry after TCRdb re-called the 5' RACE reads with MiXCR. Among under 100,000 distinct CDR3 sequences, over 10% were seen once, and the ten largest hold around 5%. Time point given: longitudinal time-point 2. The sequencing sample was made of PBMCs. All receptors come from a female donor with HTLV-1-associated myelopathy (HAM/TSP).

This clonotype was counted between two and nine times. This chain links TRBV20-1 with TRBJ2-1; either TRBD1 or TRBD2 may supply D (5 bases each). The germline V gene encodes CDR1 DFQATT and CDR2 SNEGSKA (reference sequence). The CDR3 spans 14 residues. Trimming left V 3 bases short and J 6 bases short, with 15 bases between. In DNA form, the CDR3 reads TGCAGTGCTAGCGATCGGGGCCCCCGCAATGAGCAGTTCTTC. This gives the protein CSASDRGPRNEQFF.

This clonotype was seen many times. The chain employs TRBV12-3 or TRBV12-4 and TRBJ2-7; D ambiguous. Trimming took 5 bases from V and 5 from J, leaving 16 bases between them. The CDR3 has 14 residues. CDR3 nucleotide sequence: TGTGCCAGCAGTATTGGACGGATTCAAAACGAGCAGTACTTC. This sequence encodes CASSIGRIQNEQYF.

This clonotype has a count of ten or more. This rearrangement joins TRBV20-1 to TRBJ2-3, with 7 nucleotides matching TRBD1. From germline, CDR1 is DFQATT and CDR2 SNEGSKA (reference sequence). The V gene end was trimmed by 5 bases and the J gene end by 0 bases; junction bases not matched to a gene: 8. The CDR3 is made up of 15 amino acids. CDR3 sequence reads: CSASDRWKSTDTQYF. The CDR3 nucleotides are TGCAGTGCTTCGGACAGGTGGAAGAGCACAGATACGCAGTATTTT.

This clonotype was counted at least ten times. This chain connects TRBV27 to TRBJ1-2; a possible D gene is TRBD1 (6 bases). Trimming removed 2 bases at V and 7 bases at J, with 14 bases between. This CDR3 region has 14 residues. Per germline, CDR1 MNHEY and CDR2 SMNVEV (reference sequence). The chain's CDR3 is CASSLIRGAGGYTF. CDR3 DNA: TGTGCCAGCAGTTTAATTCGGGGGGCTGGTGGCTACACCTTC.

V is TRBV30 and J is TRBJ2-4; 8 bases map to TRBD2. The CDR3 covers 15 residues. Germline V gives CDR1 GTSNPN, CDR2 SVGIG (reference sequence). The V segment lost 2 bases and the J segment 6 bases; nucleotides outside the gene matches: 9. In nucleotides, the CDR3 is TGTGCCTGGAGTATACGGGGGGGCCTATCAAACATTCAGTACTTC. Translating it yields CAWSIRGGLSNIQYF.

The chain couples TRBV5-1 to TRBJ2-3; no clear D gene. The CDR3 totals 14 residues. Trimming removed 4 bases from V and 4 bases from J, with 13 bases in between. CDR1 and CDR2 (germline): SGHRS, YFSETQ. CDR3 sequence (DNA): TGCGCCAGCAGCCCCCTAAGTGGGGCAGATACGCAGTATTTT. It yields the protein CASSPLSGADTQYF.

As concerns this clonotype: This clone may be a read error of a much larger clone one base away. V usage is TRBV18 and J usage is TRBJ2-3; D unclear. Germline CDR1 is KGHSH and CDR2 is LQKENI. The CDR3 runs to 14 residues. The V end was cut by 2 bases, the J end by 0 bases, with 6 bases between. CDR3 region: CASSPVGSTDTQYF. DNA for the CDR3: TGTGCCAGCTCACCAGTAGGCAGCACAGATACGCAGTATTTT.

This clonotype was observed a few times. A much bigger clone sits one base away, suggesting this may be a read error. The chain is built from TRBV5-1 and TRBJ1-5; weak D call: TRBD1 (6 bases). Germline CDR1 SGHRS, CDR2 YFSETQ. The CDR3 length is 15 residues. CDR3 amino acids: CASSPQGYSNHPQHF. Here the CDR3 DNA reads TGCGCCAGCAGTCCACAGGGATATAGCAATCATCCCCAGCATTTT.

The chain joins TRBV2 to TRBJ1-1, with no clear D. The CDR3 is 14 amino acids. The V and J ends lost 1 base and 2 bases respectively, with 8 bases between them. Germline V lookup: CDR1 SNHLY, CDR2 FYNNEI. The CDR3 loop is CASSEERGNTEAFF. The DNA for the CDR3 is TGTGCCAGCAGTGAAGAACGGGGAAACACTGAAGCTTTCTTT.

This clonotype came up many times. The rearrangement joins TRBV6-5 to TRBJ2-7; unclear D gene. Germline CDR1 is MNHEY and CDR2 is SVGAGI. This CDR3 has 15 residues. The ends were cut back, 2 bases at V and 3 bases at J, with 14 bases in the middle. The CDR3 sequence is CASSYRTDGYYEQYF. CDR3 DNA sequence: TGTGCCAGCAGTTACCGAACGGACGGCTACTACGAGCAGTACTTC.

This clonotype was recorded many times. The CDR3 region is CASSFGPGVGTDTQYF. The CDR3 bases are TGCGCCAGCAGCTTTGGTCCAGGGGTCGGCACAGATACGCAGTATTTT. The rearrangement links TRBV5-1 to TRBJ2-3, with D possibly being TRBD1 (6 bases). CDR3 length: 16 residues. Between the trimmed V and J ends, which lost 2 bases and 1 base, there was a span of 14 bases. The V gene's germline CDR1 is SGHRS and CDR2 YFSETQ.

The J gene is TRBJ2-3, the V gene TRBV6-5; D is unresolved. This CDR3 has 14 amino acids. Germline CDR1 and CDR2: MNHEY and SVGAGI. V was trimmed by 6 bases and J by 0 bases, leaving 10 bases between them. The CDR3 coding sequence is TGTGCCAGCAGCTACCTGGATAGCACAGATACGCAGTATTTT. It encodes CASSYLDSTDTQYF.

This clonotype was seen repeatedly, ten times or more. The chain joins TRBV18 to TRBJ1-2; 9 nucleotides align to TRBD1. The V and J ends lost 2 bases and 8 bases, in that order; junction bases with no gene match: 6. CDR1 and CDR2 from the germline V gene are KGHSH and LQKENI. The CDR3 is made up of 14 amino acids. The CDR3 DNA reads TGTGCCAGCTCACCATTGGGACAGGGAGACGGCTACACCTTC. This sequence encodes CASSPLGQGDGYTF.

The chain links TRBV18 to TRBJ1-3, with D hard to call. CDR3 size: 16 residues. Trimming shortened V by 2 bases and J by 0 bases, and 11 bases separated the two germline ends. Germline V gene lookup returns CDR1 KGHSH and CDR2 LQKENI. The DNA for the CDR3 is TGTGCCAGCTCACCAACTGGACCGAGCTCTGGAAACACCATATATTTT. Protein product: CASSPTGPSSGNTIYF.